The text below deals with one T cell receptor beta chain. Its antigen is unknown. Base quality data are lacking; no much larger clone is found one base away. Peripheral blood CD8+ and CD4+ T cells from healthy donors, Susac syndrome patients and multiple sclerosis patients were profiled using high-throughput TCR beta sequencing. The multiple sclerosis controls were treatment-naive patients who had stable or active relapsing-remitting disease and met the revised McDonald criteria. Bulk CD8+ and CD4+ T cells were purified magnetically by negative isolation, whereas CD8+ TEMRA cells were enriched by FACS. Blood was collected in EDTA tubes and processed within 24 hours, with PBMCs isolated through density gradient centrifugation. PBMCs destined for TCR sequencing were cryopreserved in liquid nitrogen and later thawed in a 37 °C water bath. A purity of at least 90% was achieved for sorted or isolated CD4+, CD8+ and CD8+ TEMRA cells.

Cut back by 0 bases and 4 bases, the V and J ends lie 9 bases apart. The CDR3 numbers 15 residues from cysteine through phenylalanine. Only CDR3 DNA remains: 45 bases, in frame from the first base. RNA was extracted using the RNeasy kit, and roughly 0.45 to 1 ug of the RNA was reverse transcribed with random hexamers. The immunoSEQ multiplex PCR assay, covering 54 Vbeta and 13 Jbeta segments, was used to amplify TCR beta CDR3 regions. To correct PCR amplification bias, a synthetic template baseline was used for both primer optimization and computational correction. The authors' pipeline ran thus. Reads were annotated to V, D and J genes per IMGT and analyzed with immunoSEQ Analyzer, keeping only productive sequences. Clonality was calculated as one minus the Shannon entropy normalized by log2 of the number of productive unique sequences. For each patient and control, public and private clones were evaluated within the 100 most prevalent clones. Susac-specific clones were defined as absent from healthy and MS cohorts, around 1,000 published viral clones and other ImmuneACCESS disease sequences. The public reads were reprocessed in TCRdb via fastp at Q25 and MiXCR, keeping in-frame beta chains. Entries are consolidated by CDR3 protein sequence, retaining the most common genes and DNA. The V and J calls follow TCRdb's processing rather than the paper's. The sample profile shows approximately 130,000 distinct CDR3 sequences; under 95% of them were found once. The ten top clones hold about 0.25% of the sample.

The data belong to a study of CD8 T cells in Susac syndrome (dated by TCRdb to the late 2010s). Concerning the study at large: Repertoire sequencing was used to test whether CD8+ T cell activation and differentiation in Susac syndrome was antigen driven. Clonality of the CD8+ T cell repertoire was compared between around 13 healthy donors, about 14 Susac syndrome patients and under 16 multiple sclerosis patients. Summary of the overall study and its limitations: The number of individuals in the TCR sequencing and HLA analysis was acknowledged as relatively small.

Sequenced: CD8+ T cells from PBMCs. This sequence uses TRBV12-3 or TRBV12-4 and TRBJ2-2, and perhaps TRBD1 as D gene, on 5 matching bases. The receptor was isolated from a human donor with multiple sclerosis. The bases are TGTGCCAGCAGTTTAGCACAGGACATCACCGGGGAGCTGTTTTTT. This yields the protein CASSLAQDITGELFF.